Described below is a single TCR beta chain sequence and its context. This sample is part of a study of monozygotic twins with inflammatory bowel disease. TCRdb re-analyzed the 5' RACE reads; it lists each CDR3 protein once, without DNA. The sample table sets out 110,000 to 150,000 distinct CDR3 sequences. Sequencing input: blood. This receptor was taken from a human donor with ulcerative colitis or Crohn's disease, or a healthy co-twin of an affected twin (not recorded which).

This chain's CDR3 is CASSVRGIGYGYTF. The rearrangement links TRBV25-1 to TRBJ1-2; the TCRdb call, TRBD1, lacks DNA for checking. The CDR3 is 14 amino acids. Germline CDR1 and CDR2: MGHDK and SYGVNS.